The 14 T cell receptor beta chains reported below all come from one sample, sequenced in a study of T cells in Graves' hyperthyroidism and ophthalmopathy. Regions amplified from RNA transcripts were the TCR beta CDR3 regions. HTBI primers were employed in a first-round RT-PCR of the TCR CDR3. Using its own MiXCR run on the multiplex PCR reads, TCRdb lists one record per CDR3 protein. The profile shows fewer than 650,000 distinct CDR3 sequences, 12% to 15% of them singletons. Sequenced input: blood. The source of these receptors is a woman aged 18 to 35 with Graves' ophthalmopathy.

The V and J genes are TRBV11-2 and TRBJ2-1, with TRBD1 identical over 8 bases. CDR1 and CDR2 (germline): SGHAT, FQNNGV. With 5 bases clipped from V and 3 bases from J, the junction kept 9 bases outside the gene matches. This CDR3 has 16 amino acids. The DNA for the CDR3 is TGTGCCAGCAGCCCGAACAGGGGGAGGATCTACAATGAGCAGTTCTTC. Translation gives CASSPNRGRIYNEQFF.

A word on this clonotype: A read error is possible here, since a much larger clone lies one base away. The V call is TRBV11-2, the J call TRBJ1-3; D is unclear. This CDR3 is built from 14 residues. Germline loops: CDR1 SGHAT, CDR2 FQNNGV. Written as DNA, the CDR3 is TGTGCCAGCAAGACACCCAACTCTGGAAGCACCATATATTTT. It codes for CASKTPNSGSTIYF.

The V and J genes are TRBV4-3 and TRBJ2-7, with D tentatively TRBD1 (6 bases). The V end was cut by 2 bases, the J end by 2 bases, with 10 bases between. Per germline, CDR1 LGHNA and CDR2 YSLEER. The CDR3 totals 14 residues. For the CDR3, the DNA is TGCGCCAGCAGCCAACTACAGGGAGCCTACGAGCAGTACTTC. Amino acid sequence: CASSQLQGAYEQYF.

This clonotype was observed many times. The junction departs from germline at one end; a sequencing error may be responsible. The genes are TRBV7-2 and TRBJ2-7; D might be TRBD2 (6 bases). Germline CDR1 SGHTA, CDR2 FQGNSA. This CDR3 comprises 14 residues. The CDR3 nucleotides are TGTGCCAGCAGCCTAGCAAGGAGCGGGCGCGAGCAGTACTTC. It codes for CASSLARSGREQYF.

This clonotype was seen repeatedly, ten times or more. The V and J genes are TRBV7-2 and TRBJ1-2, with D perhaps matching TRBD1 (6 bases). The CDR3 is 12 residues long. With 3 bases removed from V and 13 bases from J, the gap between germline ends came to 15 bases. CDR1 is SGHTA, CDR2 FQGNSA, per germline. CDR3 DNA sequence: TGTGCCAGCAGCTTCCTGACAGGCTCGAGCACCTTC. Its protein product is CASSFLTGSSTF.

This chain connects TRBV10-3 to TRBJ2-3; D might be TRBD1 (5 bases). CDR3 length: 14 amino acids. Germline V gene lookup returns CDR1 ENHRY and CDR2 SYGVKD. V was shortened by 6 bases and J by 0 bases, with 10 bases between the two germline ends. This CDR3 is CAISIQASTDTQYF. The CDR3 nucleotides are TGTGCCATCAGCATACAGGCCAGCACAGATACGCAGTATTTT.

DNA for the CDR3: TGTGCCACCACTGAGACCCGCACAGATACGCAGTATTTT. This gives the protein CATTETRTDTQYF. V is TRBV24-1 and J is TRBJ2-3, with D uncertain. Germline CDR1 is KGHDR and CDR2 is SFDVKD. V was cut by 8 bases and J by 1 base, with 9 bases left in between. There are 13 residues in the CDR3.

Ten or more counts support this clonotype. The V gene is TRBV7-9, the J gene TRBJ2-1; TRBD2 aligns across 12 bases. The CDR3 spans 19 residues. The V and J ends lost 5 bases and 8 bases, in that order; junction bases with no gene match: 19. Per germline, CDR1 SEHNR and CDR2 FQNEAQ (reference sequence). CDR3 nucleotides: TGTGCCAGCAGCCAGTACACACCCCTAGCGGGAGGGGGCCTATATGAGCAGTTCTTC. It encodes CASSQYTPLAGGGLYEQFF.

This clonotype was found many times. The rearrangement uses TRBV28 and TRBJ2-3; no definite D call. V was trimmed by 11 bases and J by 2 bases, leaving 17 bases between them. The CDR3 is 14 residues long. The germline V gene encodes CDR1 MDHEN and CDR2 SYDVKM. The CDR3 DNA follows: TGTGCCGTCCGTCCCCCGGCGACCACAGATACGCAGTATTTT. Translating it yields CAVRPPATTDTQYF.

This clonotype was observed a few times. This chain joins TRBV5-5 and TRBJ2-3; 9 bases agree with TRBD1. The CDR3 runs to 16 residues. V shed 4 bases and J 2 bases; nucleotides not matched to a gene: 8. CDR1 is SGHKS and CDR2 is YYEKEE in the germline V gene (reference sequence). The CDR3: CASSTGGAFSTDTQYF. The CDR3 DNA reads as TGTGCCAGCAGCACAGGGGGCGCTTTTTCCACAGATACGCAGTATTTT.

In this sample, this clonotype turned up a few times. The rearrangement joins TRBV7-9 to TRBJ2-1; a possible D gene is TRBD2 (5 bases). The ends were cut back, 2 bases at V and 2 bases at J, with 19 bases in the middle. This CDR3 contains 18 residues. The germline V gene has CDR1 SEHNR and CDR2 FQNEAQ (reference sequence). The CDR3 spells CASSLPAGVVLPYNEQFF. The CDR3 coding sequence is TGTGCCAGCAGCTTACCTGCCGGGGTCGTGTTGCCCTACAATGAGCAGTTCTTC.

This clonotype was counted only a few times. CDR3 nucleotides: TGTGCCAGCAGCTTAGTGGCGGACGGCACCCTCCACTTT. This codes for CASSLVADGTLHF. This chain connects TRBV7-9 to TRBJ1-6, with no clear D. Per germline, CDR1 SEHNR and CDR2 FQNEAQ (reference sequence). CDR3 length: 13 residues. Trimming cost V 1 base and J 14 bases, with 12 bases left between them.

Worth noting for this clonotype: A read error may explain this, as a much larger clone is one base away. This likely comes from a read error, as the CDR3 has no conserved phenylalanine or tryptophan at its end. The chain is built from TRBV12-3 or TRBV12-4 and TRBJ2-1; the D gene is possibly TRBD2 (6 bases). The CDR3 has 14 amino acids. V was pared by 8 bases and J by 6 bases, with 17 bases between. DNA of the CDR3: TGTGCCAGCGACGGAGGGCGGGACCCCAATGAGCAGTTCCTC. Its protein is CASDGGRDPNEQFL.

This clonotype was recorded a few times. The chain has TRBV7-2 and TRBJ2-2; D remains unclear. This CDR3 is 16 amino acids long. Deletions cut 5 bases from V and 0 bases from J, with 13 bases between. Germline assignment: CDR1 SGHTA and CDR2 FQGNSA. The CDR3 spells CASSPKPPANTGELFF. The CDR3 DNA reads TGTGCCAGCAGCCCCAAGCCCCCAGCGAACACCGGGGAGCTGTTTTTT.